A selection of T cell receptor beta chains follows, all from one sample in a study of OX40 agonist ivuxolimab in advanced cancers. Measured with immunoSEQ multiplex PCR; TCRdb has only the in-frame clones, and not every one. The table shows around 21,000 clones, with 70% to 85% occurring only once. The source material was CD4+ or CD8+ T cells sorted from blood, sampled in a trial of the OX40 agonist ivuxolimab. These receptors all come from an adult with an advanced solid tumor such as melanoma, head and neck, liver or kidney cancer. CDR3s include the opening cysteine and the closing phenylalanine or tryptophan. The D gene is left open where the match is weak. Not every row has a clone size; where given, it reads once, few, many or a size class.

TRBV4-1	-	14	TRBD2	TRBJ2-7	CASSHPGLAYEQYF	TGCGCCAGCAGCCACCCGGGACTAGCTTACGAGCAGTACTTC
TRBV4-1	once	14	-	TRBJ2-7	CASSHPSAAYEQYF	TGCGCCAGCAGCCATCCTAGCGCCGCCTACGAGCAGTACTTC
TRBV30	-	13	-	TRBJ1-5	CAWSGDINQPQHF	TGTGCCTGGAGCGGGGACATTAATCAGCCCCAGCATTTT
TRBV28	-	14	-	TRBJ2-7	CASSPVDNSYEQYF	TGTGCCAGCAGCCCGGTTGATAACTCCTACGAGCAGTACTTC
TRBV2	-	12	-	TRBJ1-5	CASSPINQPQHF	TGTGCCAGCAGTCCTATAAATCAGCCCCAGCATTTT
TRBV2	-	16	TRBD2	TRBJ2-1	CASSVSAGRPYNEQFF	TGTGCCAGCAGTGTTTCAGCGGGAAGGCCCTACAATGAGCAGTTCTTC
TRBV6-5	once	16	TRBD2	TRBJ2-5	CASSYTVGRARETQYF	TGTGCCAGCAGTTACACGGTCGGGAGGGCCCGGGAGACCCAGTACTTC
TRBV9	-	16	-	TRBJ2-2	CASSPWGDSNTGELFF	TGTGCCAGCAGCCCCTGGGGAGACTCGAACACCGGGGAGCTGTTTTTT
TRBV7-9	-	12	-	TRBJ2-7	CASSLGPHEQYF	TGTGCCAGCAGCTTAGGACCACACGAGCAGTACTTC
TRBV5-1	-	17	TRBD1	TRBJ2-1	CASTEAPDRVQVHEQFF	TGCGCCAGCACCGAGGCCCCGGACAGGGTGCAGGTTCATGAGCAGTTCTTC
TRBV25-1	-	13	TRBD1	TRBJ1-3	CASSDTRGDTIYF	TGTGCCAGCAGTGACACCAGGGGGGACACCATATATTTT
TRBV29-1	-	11	-	TRBJ2-1	CSVEDRGEQFF	TGCAGCGTTGAAGATCGCGGTGAGCAGTTCTTC
TRBV30	-	13	-	TRBJ1-1	CAWSEGHRTEAFF	TGTGCCTGGAGCGAGGGACATCGGACTGAAGCTTTCTTT
TRBV7-6	-	14	TRBD1	TRBJ1-6	CASSLAGGDKPLHF	TGTGCCAGCAGCTTAGCAGGGGGCGATAAACCCCTCCACTTT
TRBV7-8	once	17	TRBD2	TRBJ2-1	CASSPRVPSGPYNEQFF	TGTGCCAGCAGCCCGAGGGTCCCTAGCGGGCCTTACAATGAGCAGTTCTTC
TRBV13	once	15	-	TRBJ1-2	CASSLGNPGQYGYTF	TGTGCCAGCAGCTTGGGTAATCCGGGGCAATATGGCTACACCTTC
TRBV28	-	14	-	TRBJ2-7	CASSLWVGGYEQYF	TGTGCCAGCAGTTTATGGGTAGGGGGCTACGAGCAGTACTTC
TRBV9	-	14	TRBD1	TRBJ2-2	CASSDRVNTGELFF	TGTGCCAGCAGTGACAGGGTAAACACCGGGGAGCTGTTTTTT
TRBV28	-	16	-	TRBJ2-2	CASSLYTSSDTGELFF	TGTGCCAGCAGTTTATATACTAGTTCGGACACCGGGGAGCTGTTTTTT
TRBV6-4	-	14	TRBD2	TRBJ2-1	CASSDVGLGDEQFF	TGTGCCAGCAGTGACGTAGGACTAGGAGATGAGCAGTTCTTC
TRBV30	-	14	TRBD1	TRBJ2-7	CAWSVGTGAPEQYF	TGTGCCTGGAGTGTTGGGACAGGGGCCCCCGAGCAGTACTTC
TRBV5-1	-	13	-	TRBJ2-3	CASSFTGTDTQYF	TGCGCCAGCAGCTTTACAGGCACAGATACGCAGTATTTT